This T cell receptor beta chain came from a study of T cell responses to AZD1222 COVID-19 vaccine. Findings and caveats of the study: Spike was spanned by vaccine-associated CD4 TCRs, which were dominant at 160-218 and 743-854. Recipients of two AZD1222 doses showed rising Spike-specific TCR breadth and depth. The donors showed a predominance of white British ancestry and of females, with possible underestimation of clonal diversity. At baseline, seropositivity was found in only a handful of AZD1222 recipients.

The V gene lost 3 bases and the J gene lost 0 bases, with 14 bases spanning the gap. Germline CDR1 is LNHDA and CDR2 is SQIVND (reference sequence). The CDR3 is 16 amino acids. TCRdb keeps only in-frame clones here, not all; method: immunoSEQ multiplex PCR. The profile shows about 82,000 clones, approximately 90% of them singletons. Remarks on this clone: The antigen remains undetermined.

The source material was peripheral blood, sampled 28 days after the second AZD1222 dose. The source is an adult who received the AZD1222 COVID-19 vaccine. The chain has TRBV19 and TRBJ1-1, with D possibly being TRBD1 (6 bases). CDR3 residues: CASSIGQSPLNTEAFF. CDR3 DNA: TGTGCCAGTAGTATCGGACAGTCGCCCTTGAACACTGAAGCTTTCTTT.